This is a list of T cell receptor beta chains from one sample in a study of T cell responses to AZD1222 COVID-19 vaccine. Only in-frame clones appear in the TCRdb table, and some are missing; sequencing was by immunoSEQ multiplex PCR. This sample has about 130,000 clones, with about 93% found just once. The starting material was peripheral blood, obtained on day 0 of AZD1222 vaccination. Source of these receptors: an adult in good health. Each CDR3 is given with its conserved first and last residue. The order of the fields is clone size, D gene, J gene, V gene, CDR3 DNA, CDR3 protein. A D gene is named only where the DNA matches it firmly. The size of a clone is reported for some rows only, either as once, few or many, or as a class for expanded clones.

abundance: NA; d_gene: NA; j_gene: TRBJ2-7; v_gene: TRBV5-1; CDR3nt: TGCGCCAGCAGCTTTGACAGCCCTACCTACGAGCAGTACTTC; CDR3aa: CASSFDSPTYEQYF
abundance: NA; d_gene: NA; j_gene: TRBJ1-4; v_gene: TRBV11-2; CDR3nt: TGTGCCAGCAGCTCGTCAAGACCGTCGGACAGCTTTAATGAAAAACTGTTTTTT; CDR3aa: CASSSSRPSDSFNEKLFF
abundance: NA; d_gene: NA; j_gene: TRBJ2-3; v_gene: TRBV18; CDR3nt: TGTGCCAGCTCACCAAACGGGGGCACAGATACGCAGTATTTT; CDR3aa: CASSPNGGTDTQYF
abundance: few; d_gene: NA; j_gene: TRBJ1-1; v_gene: TRBV3-1/TRBV3-2; CDR3nt: TGTGCCAGCAGCACAGGAGGCCTAGAAGCTTTCTTT; CDR3aa: CASSTGGLEAFF
abundance: NA; d_gene: NA; j_gene: TRBJ1-1; v_gene: TRBV5-1; CDR3nt: TGCGCCAGCAGCTTGGCTGGGGTTAGAAGTCGGAACACTGAAGCTTTCTTT; CDR3aa: CASSLAGVRSRNTEAFF
abundance: once; d_gene: TRBD1; j_gene: TRBJ1-1; v_gene: TRBV7-2; CDR3nt: TGTGCCAGCAGCTCGCGACAGGGGCTGGAAGCTTTCTTT; CDR3aa: CASSSRQGLEAFF
abundance: once; d_gene: TRBD2; j_gene: TRBJ2-3; v_gene: TRBV5-1; CDR3nt: TGCGCCAGCAGCTCGGGACTAGCGGGGGGAACAGATACGCAGTATTTT; CDR3aa: CASSSGLAGGTDTQYF
abundance: NA; d_gene: NA; j_gene: TRBJ1-1; v_gene: TRBV29-1; CDR3nt: TGCAGCGTTGAACCACTCCTCGGTGTCACAGAAGCTTTCTTT; CDR3aa: CSVEPLLGVTEAFF
abundance: NA; d_gene: NA; j_gene: TRBJ1-2; v_gene: TRBV2; CDR3nt: TGTGCCAGTCTTTCAGGCAATCCTCTCTATGGCTACACCTTC; CDR3aa: CASLSGNPLYGYTF
abundance: once; d_gene: NA; j_gene: TRBJ1-2; v_gene: TRBV9; CDR3nt: TGTGCCAGCAGCGTAGCGACGGGCACGGACTATGGCTACACCTTC; CDR3aa: CASSVATGTDYGYTF
abundance: NA; d_gene: NA; j_gene: TRBJ1-6; v_gene: TRBV7-9; CDR3nt: TGTGCCAGCAGCTTAGTAGGGAGTACAGATTCACCCCTCCACTTT; CDR3aa: CASSLVGSTDSPLHF
abundance: NA; d_gene: NA; j_gene: TRBJ1-6; v_gene: TRBV19; CDR3nt: TGTGCCAGTAGTATATGGCGGGGAGGGCCGGGACGGTCACCCCTCCACTTT; CDR3aa: CASSIWRGGPGRSPLHF
abundance: NA; d_gene: TRBD2; j_gene: TRBJ2-1; v_gene: TRBV27; CDR3nt: TGTGCCAGCAGCTTGACGAGCGGGAGCTACAATGAGCAGTTCTTC; CDR3aa: CASSLTSGSYNEQFF
abundance: NA; d_gene: NA; j_gene: TRBJ1-6; v_gene: TRBV6-4; CDR3nt: TGTGCCAGCAGGGTGGTGGGAAATTCACCCCTCCACTTT; CDR3aa: CASRVVGNSPLHF
abundance: NA; d_gene: NA; j_gene: TRBJ2-2; v_gene: TRBV30; CDR3nt: TGTGCCTGGGCCGGGCCCCCGAAGATAAACACCGGGGAGCTGTTTTTT; CDR3aa: CAWAGPPKINTGELFF
abundance: NA; d_gene: NA; j_gene: TRBJ1-1; v_gene: TRBV2; CDR3nt: TGTGCCAGCAGACCGGGGATTTTAAACACTGAAGCTTTCTTT; CDR3aa: CASRPGILNTEAFF
abundance: NA; d_gene: NA; j_gene: TRBJ1-2; v_gene: TRBV3-1/TRBV3-2; CDR3nt: TGTGCCAGCAGCGAGGTCGGAAAAATCTATGGCTACACCTTC; CDR3aa: CASSEVGKIYGYTF
abundance: NA; d_gene: TRBD1; j_gene: TRBJ2-5; v_gene: TRBV29-1; CDR3nt: TGCAGCGTTGAAGATCAACGGACAGGCCTCCGAGAGACCCAGTACTTC; CDR3aa: CSVEDQRTGLRETQYF
abundance: NA; d_gene: NA; j_gene: TRBJ1-2; v_gene: TRBV20-1; CDR3nt: TGCAGTGCTAGTAACCGGAGCTACTATGGCTACACCTTC; CDR3aa: CSASNRSYYGYTF
abundance: NA; d_gene: TRBD1; j_gene: TRBJ1-4; v_gene: TRBV14; CDR3nt: TGTGCCAGCAGCCAAAAACAGGGGGCGGATGAAAAACTGTTTTTT; CDR3aa: CASSQKQGADEKLFF
abundance: NA; d_gene: NA; j_gene: TRBJ2-1; v_gene: TRBV2; CDR3nt: TGTGCCAGCAGTGAAGAGACAGGCGTCTACAATGAGCAGTTCTTC; CDR3aa: CASSEETGVYNEQFF
abundance: NA; d_gene: NA; j_gene: TRBJ2-7; v_gene: TRBV28; CDR3nt: TGTGCCAGCAGTTTGGGGGTTGTTTACGAGCAGTACTTC; CDR3aa: CASSLGVVYEQYF
abundance: NA; d_gene: NA; j_gene: TRBJ2-7; v_gene: TRBV10-1; CDR3nt: TGCGCCAGCAGTGAGTCGCTCCTGCAGGGCGAGCAGTACTTC; CDR3aa: CASSESLLQGEQYF
abundance: few; d_gene: TRBD2; j_gene: TRBJ2-7; v_gene: TRBV13; CDR3nt: TGTGCCAGCAGCTTAGTAGCGGGGGATTCCTACGAGCAGTACTTC; CDR3aa: CASSLVAGDSYEQYF
abundance: NA; d_gene: TRBD1; j_gene: TRBJ1-2; v_gene: TRBV6-5; CDR3nt: TGTGCCAGCAGCTCATGGACAGGGAGTGGCTACACCTTC; CDR3aa: CASSSWTGSGYTF
abundance: NA; d_gene: NA; j_gene: TRBJ1-2; v_gene: TRBV27; CDR3nt: TGTGCCAGCAGTTTAGCTAGGGGGGAGTATGGCTACACCTTC; CDR3aa: CASSLARGEYGYTF
abundance: NA; d_gene: NA; j_gene: TRBJ1-2; v_gene: TRBV10-3; CDR3nt: TGTGCCATCGGCTCAGGGCATGGCTACACCTTC; CDR3aa: CAIGSGHGYTF
abundance: NA; d_gene: TRBD1; j_gene: TRBJ1-6; v_gene: TRBV5-1; CDR3nt: TGCGCCAGCAGCTTTGGGCCCGAGACAGGGTATAATTCACCCCTCCACTTT; CDR3aa: CASSFGPETGYNSPLHF
abundance: NA; d_gene: NA; j_gene: TRBJ2-1; v_gene: TRBV30; CDR3nt: TGTGCCTGGAGTGTACTCGCCCCCGGTGAGCAGTTCTTC; CDR3aa: CAWSVLAPGEQFF
abundance: NA; d_gene: NA; j_gene: TRBJ1-1; v_gene: TRBV11-3; CDR3nt: TGTGCCAGCAGCTTCGGGGGCAGGGGTGAAGCTTTCTTT; CDR3aa: CASSFGGRGEAFF
abundance: NA; d_gene: NA; j_gene: TRBJ1-5; v_gene: TRBV6-5; CDR3nt: TGTGCCAGCAGTTACTCTGGGACGGCCCCCCAGCATTTT; CDR3aa: CASSYSGTAPQHF
abundance: NA; d_gene: NA; j_gene: TRBJ2-3; v_gene: TRBV18; CDR3nt: TGTGCCAGCTCACCGATAAGCACAGATACGCAGTATTTT; CDR3aa: CASSPISTDTQYF
abundance: NA; d_gene: NA; j_gene: TRBJ1-2; v_gene: TRBV5-4; CDR3nt: TGTGCCAGCAGCTTAGGGGGAGACTACACCTTC; CDR3aa: CASSLGGDYTF
abundance: NA; d_gene: NA; j_gene: TRBJ1-6; v_gene: TRBV7-8; CDR3nt: TGTGCCAGCAGCCCCTTAGAATACGGCGCCCTCTATAATTCACCCCTCCACTTT; CDR3aa: CASSPLEYGALYNSPLHF
abundance: NA; d_gene: TRBD1; j_gene: TRBJ1-2; v_gene: TRBV4-1; CDR3nt: TGCGCCAGCAGCCAAGATGGGACAGGGGGCTATCGTGGCTACACCTTC; CDR3aa: CASSQDGTGGYRGYTF
abundance: NA; d_gene: NA; j_gene: TRBJ1-2; v_gene: TRBV19; CDR3nt: TGTGCCAGTAGGGCGTCCGGGGTGCAGGTTCGTGGCTACACCTTC; CDR3aa: CASRASGVQVRGYTF
abundance: NA; d_gene: TRBD1; j_gene: TRBJ1-1; v_gene: TRBV18; CDR3nt: TGTGCCAGCTCCCCTTCGGACAGGGAGAACACTGAAGCTTTCTTT; CDR3aa: CASSPSDRENTEAFF
abundance: once; d_gene: TRBD1; j_gene: TRBJ2-7; v_gene: TRBV7-9; CDR3nt: TGTGCCAGCAGCTCCATGGACAGGGGAGATTCCTACGAGCAGTACTTC; CDR3aa: CASSSMDRGDSYEQYF
abundance: once; d_gene: TRBD1; j_gene: TRBJ2-7; v_gene: TRBV28; CDR3nt: TGTGCCAGCAGTCCGTGGACAGGGGGCGACGAGCAGTACTTC; CDR3aa: CASSPWTGGDEQYF
abundance: NA; d_gene: NA; j_gene: TRBJ1-5; v_gene: TRBV7-6; CDR3nt: TGTGCCAGCAGCTTAGCGGAGGGTCAGCCCCAGCATTTT; CDR3aa: CASSLAEGQPQHF
abundance: NA; d_gene: NA; j_gene: TRBJ2-1; v_gene: TRBV3-1/TRBV3-2; CDR3nt: TGTGCCAGCAGCCGCCTCCGGGGGAGATCGAGCTCCTACAATGAGCAGTTCTTC; CDR3aa: CASSRLRGRSSSYNEQFF
abundance: NA; d_gene: TRBD1; j_gene: TRBJ1-2; v_gene: TRBV7-3; CDR3nt: TGTGCCAGCCGCCTCGGACAGGGGCGATATGGCTACACCTTC; CDR3aa: CASRLGQGRYGYTF
abundance: NA; d_gene: NA; j_gene: TRBJ2-3; v_gene: TRBV3-1/TRBV3-2; CDR3nt: TGTGCCAGCAGCCAAGGAGATACGCAGTATTTT; CDR3aa: CASSQGDTQYF
abundance: NA; d_gene: NA; j_gene: TRBJ1-1; v_gene: TRBV18; CDR3nt: TGTGCCAGCTCACCAACCCAAGAGGACACTGAAGCTTTCTTT; CDR3aa: CASSPTQEDTEAFF
abundance: NA; d_gene: NA; j_gene: TRBJ2-7; v_gene: TRBV4-2; CDR3nt: TGTGCCAGCAGCATCCGATCGAGGAGGGCTGACGAGCAGTACTTC; CDR3aa: CASSIRSRRADEQYF
abundance: NA; d_gene: TRBD1; j_gene: TRBJ1-4; v_gene: TRBV10-1; CDR3nt: TGCGCCAGCAGCCCATCCGGGACAGGGGACGAAAAACTGTTTTTT; CDR3aa: CASSPSGTGDEKLFF
abundance: NA; d_gene: NA; j_gene: TRBJ1-1; v_gene: TRBV5-1; CDR3nt: TGCGCCAGCAGCTTGGGGCAGACTAACACTGAAGCTTTCTTT; CDR3aa: CASSLGQTNTEAFF
abundance: NA; d_gene: TRBD2; j_gene: TRBJ2-1; v_gene: TRBV9; CDR3nt: TGTGCCAGCAGCCCCCTTGCGGGGGAGGGCTCCTACAATGAGCAGTTCTTC; CDR3aa: CASSPLAGEGSYNEQFF
abundance: NA; d_gene: NA; j_gene: TRBJ2-1; v_gene: TRBV12-5; CDR3nt: TGTGCTAGTGGTTTTGGCCTAGGTAGCAATGAGCAGTTCTTC; CDR3aa: CASGFGLGSNEQFF
abundance: NA; d_gene: NA; j_gene: TRBJ2-2; v_gene: TRBV29-1; CDR3nt: TGCAGCGTTGAAGATATCGGGACTGCACCGGGGGAGCTGTTTTTT; CDR3aa: CSVEDIGTAPGELFF
abundance: once; d_gene: TRBD2; j_gene: TRBJ2-1; v_gene: TRBV10-1; CDR3nt: TGCGCCAGCAGTGAGTCTGGGGGGGTCAATGAGCAGTTCTTC; CDR3aa: CASSESGGVNEQFF
abundance: NA; d_gene: NA; j_gene: TRBJ1-2; v_gene: TRBV12-3/TRBV12-4; CDR3nt: TGTGCCAGCAGTGCGGTATATGGCTACACCTTC; CDR3aa: CASSAVYGYTF
abundance: NA; d_gene: NA; j_gene: TRBJ1-6; v_gene: TRBV6-5; CDR3nt: TGTGCCAGCAGTCAACGGGTGCAGGGGCATTCACCCCTCCACTTT; CDR3aa: CASSQRVQGHSPLHF
abundance: NA; d_gene: NA; j_gene: TRBJ1-1; v_gene: TRBV5-1; CDR3nt: TGCGCCAGCAGCACACAGGATAACACTGAAGCTTTCTTT; CDR3aa: CASSTQDNTEAFF
abundance: once; d_gene: TRBD1; j_gene: TRBJ1-1; v_gene: TRBV29-1; CDR3nt: TGCAGCGGGGGACAGGGGGCGGAGACTGAAGCTTTCTTT; CDR3aa: CSGGQGAETEAFF
abundance: NA; d_gene: NA; j_gene: TRBJ1-3; v_gene: TRBV10-3; CDR3nt: TGTGCCATCAGTGGGGCGAACGGAAACACCATATATTTT; CDR3aa: CAISGANGNTIYF
abundance: NA; d_gene: NA; j_gene: TRBJ1-2; v_gene: TRBV13; CDR3nt: TGTGCCAGCAGCTTAGGTATAGCGTATGGCTACACCTTC; CDR3aa: CASSLGIAYGYTF